Below, 9 T cell receptor beta chains from the same sample are listed, as sequenced in a study of beta chain features in type 1 diabetes. What was sequenced were expressed TCRB transcripts, since all of the isolated RNA had been reverse transcribed. Profiling relied on immunoSEQ multiplex PCR, and the TCRdb table lists in-frame clones only, not all of them. The sample lists roughly 180,000 clones; around 13% were seen once. Sequencing was carried out using central memory CD4+ T cells from blood. The receptors were sampled from a woman aged 18-30 years in good health.

This clone has at least ten counts. The same CDR3 is also encoded by other DNA sequences in this sample. The chain couples TRBV30 to TRBJ2-1, with TRBD2 matching over 12 bases. The CDR3 extends over 17 amino acids. Trimming took 0 bases from V and 9 from J; bases not matched to a gene: 12. Germline loops: CDR1 GTSNPN, CDR2 SVGIG (reference sequence). DNA of the CDR3: TGTGCCTGGAGTGTAAGGGGGCTAGCGGGGGGGAAGGGTGAGCAGTTCTTC. As protein: CAWSVRGLAGGKGEQFF.

This clone was observed a handful of times. CDR3 in amino acids: CASSTESGLAGYDTDTQYF. The CDR3 nucleotides read TGTGCCAGCAGCACAGAATCCGGACTAGCGGGCTACGACACAGATACGCAGTATTTT. The V gene is TRBV4-2, the J gene TRBJ2-3, with 11 bases matching TRBD2. V trimming: 5 bases; J trimming: 2 bases; junction bases outside the gene matches: 15. The CDR3 totals 19 residues. Germline V gives CDR1 LGHNA, CDR2 YNFKEQ.

This clone was detected a few times. The chain combines TRBV29-1 with TRBJ1-4, with D maybe TRBD1 (5 bases). The length of the CDR3 is 14 residues. Germline assignment: CDR1 SQVTM and CDR2 ANQGSEA. V shed 5 bases and J shed 8 bases, with 18 bases lying between them. For the CDR3, the DNA is TGCAGCGTTAGACGGATCCGCGGGGGGGAAAAACTGTTTTTT. Translated: CSVRRIRGGEKLFF.

The chain has TRBV14 and TRBJ1-2, with TRBD1 as a possible D gene (5 bases). Trimming took off 0 bases at V and 5 bases at J, with 13 bases between the two ends. CDR3 length equals 15 residues. Germline CDR1 reads SGHDN; CDR2 reads FVKESK. Written as DNA, the CDR3 is TGTGCCAGCAGCCAAGATCGGCGGCAGGGTTATGGCTACACCTTC. Protein: CASSQDRRQGYGYTF. Full variable domain (outside the CDR3, taken from reference TRBV14 and TRBJ1-2): EAGVTQFPSHSVIEKGQTVTLRCDPISGHDNLYWYRRVMGKEIKFLLHFVKESKQDESGMPNNRFLAERTGGTYSTLKVQPAELEDSGVYFCASSQDRRQGYGYTFGSGTRLTVV.

The chain recombines TRBV5-1 with TRBJ2-5; D ambiguous. This CDR3 is built from 15 residues. V lost 7 bases and J lost 3, with 19 bases in between. The germline V gene has CDR1 SGHRS and CDR2 YFSETQ. CDR3 sequence: CASSEVAVIEETQYF. CDR3 nucleotide sequence: TGCGCCAGCTCTGAGGTAGCCGTTATAGAAGAGACCCAGTACTTC.

The gene calls are TRBV4-2 and TRBJ2-1, with 9 bases identical to TRBD1. Germline V CDR1 and CDR2: LGHNA, YNFKEQ. This CDR3 region has 15 residues. V lost 8 bases and J lost 1; bases outside the gene matches: 6. Here the CDR3 reads CASGTGTGSYNEQFF. The CDR3 nucleotides read TGTGCCAGCGGGACCGGGACAGGGTCCTACAATGAGCAGTTCTTC.

The chain employs TRBV11-1 and TRBJ2-1; D uncertain. CDR3 length: 13 amino acids. Between the trimmed V and J ends, which lost 4 bases and 5 bases, there was a span of 9 bases. CDR1 and CDR2 from the germline V gene are SGHAT and FQDESV (reference sequence). CDR3 nucleotides: TGTGCCAGCAGCTCAACATACAACAATGAGCAGTTCTTC. Protein product: CASSSTYNNEQFF.

This sequence joins TRBV28 and TRBJ2-7; D is perhaps TRBD1 (6 bases). Germline loops: CDR1 MDHEN, CDR2 SYDVKM. The CDR3 sequence is 13 residues long. V lost 7 bases and J lost 3, with 13 bases in between. As DNA, the CDR3 is TGTGCCAGCACCTTGGACAGTCTCTACGAGCAGTACTTC. The encoded protein is CASTLDSLYEQYF.

This sequence joins TRBV9 and TRBJ2-5, with unresolved D. CDR3 length: 12 residues. Germline V CDR1 and CDR2: SGDLS, YYNGEE. The V end was cut by 0 bases, the J end by 5 bases, with 5 bases between. CDR3: CASSVDRETQYF. The CDR3 nucleotides are TGTGCCAGCAGCGTAGACCGGGAGACCCAGTACTTC. The full variable domain, its missing parts supplied by reference TRBV9 and TRBJ2-5, is DSGVTQTPKHLITATGQRVTLRCSPRSGDLSVYWYQQSLDQGLQFLIQYYNGEERAKGNILERFSAQQFPDLHSELNLSSLELGDSALYFCASSVDRETQYFGPGTRLLVL.